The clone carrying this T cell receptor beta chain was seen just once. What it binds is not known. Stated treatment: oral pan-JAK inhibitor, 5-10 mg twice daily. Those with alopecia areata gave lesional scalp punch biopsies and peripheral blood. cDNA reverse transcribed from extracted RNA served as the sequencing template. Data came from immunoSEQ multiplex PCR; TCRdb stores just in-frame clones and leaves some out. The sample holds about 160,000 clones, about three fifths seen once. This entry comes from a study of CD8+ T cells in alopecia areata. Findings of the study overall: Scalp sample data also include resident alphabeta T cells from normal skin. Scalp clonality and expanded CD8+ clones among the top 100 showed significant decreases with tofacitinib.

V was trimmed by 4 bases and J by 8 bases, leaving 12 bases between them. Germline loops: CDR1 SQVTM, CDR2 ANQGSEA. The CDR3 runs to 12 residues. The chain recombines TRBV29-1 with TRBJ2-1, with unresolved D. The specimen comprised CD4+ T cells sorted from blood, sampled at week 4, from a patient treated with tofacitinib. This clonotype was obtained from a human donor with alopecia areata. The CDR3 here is CSVVRSRDEQFF. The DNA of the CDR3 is TGCAGCGTTGTAAGGTCCCGGGATGAGCAGTTCTTC.